What follows are 30 T cell receptor beta chains derived from one specimen sequenced in a study of OX40 agonist ivuxolimab in advanced cancers. Sequenced by immunoSEQ multiplex PCR; TCRdb stores in-frame clones only, minus some. The sample includes more than 100,000 clones, roughly 91% of them seen just once. Sequenced here: CD4+ or CD8+ T cells sorted from blood, sampled in a trial of the OX40 agonist ivuxolimab. The receptors here all came from an adult with an advanced solid tumor such as melanoma, head and neck, liver or kidney cancer.

The chain joins TRBV28 to TRBJ1-4, with a possible D match to TRBD1 (6 bases). Trimming took 10 bases from V and 4 from J, leaving 19 bases between them. Germline V lookup: CDR1 MDHEN, CDR2 SYDVKM. This CDR3 has 15 residues. DNA of the CDR3: TGTGCCACCTGTGGCCCGGGACAACTTAATGAAAAACTGTTTTTT. Translating gives CATCGPGQLNEKLFF.

The chain carries TRBV11-3 and TRBJ2-1; TRBD2 aligns across 7 bases. J lost 1 base, V lost 1 base, and 4 bases had no gene match. Germline assignment: CDR1 SGHNT and CDR2 YENEEA. The CDR3 spans 16 residues. The CDR3 protein is CASSLGRGNSYNEQFF. In DNA form, the CDR3 reads TGTGCCAGCAGCTTAGGGCGGGGGAATTCCTACAATGAGCAGTTCTTC.

CDR3 DNA sequence: TGTGCCAGCAGTGGGGGTTATTCAGGGGGCACTGAAGCTTTCTTT. Translating gives CASSGGYSGGTEAFF. The genes are TRBV6-6 and TRBJ1-1; TRBD1 matches 7 bases. Germline V gene sequence: CDR1 MNHNY, CDR2 SVGAGI (reference sequence). This CDR3 spans 15 amino acids. The V gene end was trimmed by 5 bases and the J gene end by 4 bases; junction bases not matched to a gene: 10.

The chain is built from TRBV5-1 and TRBJ2-2; 7 bases match TRBD1. The CDR3 consists of 14 residues. Germline assignment: CDR1 SGHRS and CDR2 YFSETQ. The V gene end was trimmed by 4 bases and the J gene end by 4 bases; junction bases not matched to a gene: 4. Written as DNA, the CDR3 is TGCGCCAGCAGCCGACAGGGAAGCACCGGGGAGCTGTTTTTT. Its protein product is CASSRQGSTGELFF.

The chain joins TRBV7-3 to TRBJ1-1, with D unclear. V lost 2 bases and J 2 bases, leaving 15 bases between the germline ends. CDR1 and CDR2 from the germline V gene are SGHTA and FQGTGA. The CDR3 is made up of 16 amino acids. The CDR3 coding sequence is TGTGCCAGCAGCTTAGTTGCGAGGGCCCCAAACACTGAAGCTTTCTTT. This encodes CASSLVARAPNTEAFF.

The rearrangement uses TRBV6-5 and TRBJ2-1; the match to TRBD2 covers 7 bases. The CDR3 is 11 residues long. Germline values: CDR1 MNHEY, CDR2 SVGAGI. The V and J ends lost 7 bases and 9 bases, in that order; junction bases with no gene match: 3. CDR3 nucleotide sequence: TGTGCCAGCACCTGGGGGGGTGAGCAGTTCTTC. Protein: CASTWGGEQFF.

The J gene is TRBJ1-2, the V gene TRBV6-5; 7 bases fit TRBD1. CDR1 is MNHEY and CDR2 is SVGAGI in the germline V gene. The CDR3 length is 11 residues. V trimming: 8 bases; J trimming: 7 bases; junction bases outside the gene matches: 4. Here the CDR3 reads CASATGVGYTF. The DNA for the CDR3 is TGTGCCAGCGCAACAGGGGTTGGCTACACCTTC.

This sequence joins TRBV20-1 and TRBJ2-3; 9 bases line up with TRBD2. CDR1 is DFQATT, CDR2 SNEGSKA, per germline (reference sequence). V was pared by 3 bases and J by 10 bases, with 2 bases of the junction left unmatched. This CDR3 contains 11 residues. The CDR3 nucleotides read TGCAGTGCTAGTAGGACTAGCGCGCAGTATTTT. Translated, it gives CSASRTSAQYF.

The chain links TRBV28 to TRBJ2-7, with D possibly matching TRBD2 (7 bases). Per germline, CDR1 MDHEN and CDR2 SYDVKM. The ends were cut back, 6 bases at V and 1 base at J, with 13 bases in the middle. The CDR3 has 14 residues. The CDR3 bases are TGTGCCAGCAGGGAGGGGGGGTCTTCCTACGAGCAGTACTTC. Residues: CASREGGSSYEQYF.

V usage is TRBV11-3 and J usage is TRBJ2-7, with TRBD2 matching over 8 bases. The trim removed 1 base at V and 1 base at J, leaving 9 bases unmatched. Germline CDR1 SGHNT, CDR2 YENEEA. This CDR3 contains 17 residues. CDR3: CASSLGAGLVGSYEQYF. The CDR3 DNA follows: TGTGCCAGCAGCTTAGGGGCGGGACTAGTAGGTTCCTACGAGCAGTACTTC.

V usage is TRBV5-1 and J usage is TRBJ2-7; the match to TRBD1 covers 10 bases. The trim removed 1 base at V and 2 bases at J, leaving 9 bases unmatched. Germline CDR1 SGHRS, CDR2 YFSETQ. The CDR3 sequence is 17 residues long. The CDR3 loop is CASSLSVWGQGPYEQYF. CDR3 DNA: TGCGCCAGCAGCTTGAGTGTGTGGGGACAGGGGCCCTACGAGCAGTACTTC.

This clone was found once. The J gene is TRBJ1-1, the V gene TRBV2; 9 bases agree with TRBD1. V shed 6 bases and J 12 bases; nucleotides not matched to a gene: 8. The germline CDR1 and CDR2 sequences are SNHLY and FYNNEI. The CDR3 is 12 residues long. The CDR3 reads CASRADRGTTFF. The CDR3 nucleotides read TGTGCCAGCAGGGCGGACAGGGGCACAACTTTCTTT. The whole variable domain, remainder taken from reference TRBV2 and TRBJ1-1, is EPEVTQTPSHQVTQMGQEVILRCVPISNHLYFYWYRQILGQKVEFLVSFYNNEISEKSEIFDDQFSVERPDGSNFTLKIRSTKLEDSAMYFCASRADRGTTFFGQGTRLTVV.

This chain uses TRBV7-6 with TRBJ2-1; D may match TRBD1 or TRBD2 (6 bases each). Germline values: CDR1 SGHVS, CDR2 FNYEAQ. Trimming cost V 5 bases and J 9 bases, with 20 bases left between them. The CDR3 totals 15 residues. Here the CDR3 reads CASSPRGTPRGEQFF. Written as DNA, the CDR3 is TGTGCCAGCAGCCCCCGCGGGACACCTCGGGGTGAGCAGTTCTTC.

The V gene is TRBV6-6, the J gene TRBJ2-7; 7 bases align to TRBD1. Germline CDR1 and CDR2: MNHNY and SVGAGI (reference sequence). The CDR3 extends over 15 amino acids. With 4 bases clipped from V and 2 bases from J, the junction kept 8 bases outside the gene matches. This CDR3 is CASSLNRDSTYEQYF. In DNA, the CDR3 is TGTGCCAGCAGTTTGAACCGGGACAGCACCTACGAGCAGTACTTC.

The V and J genes are TRBV28 and TRBJ1-4; unclear D gene. Trimming cost V 5 bases and J 8 bases, with 9 bases left between them. This CDR3 spans 12 amino acids. Germline CDR1 MDHEN, CDR2 SYDVKM. Written as DNA, the CDR3 is TGTGCCAGCAGTATACTCTCCGAAAAACTGTTTTTT. Translation: CASSILSEKLFF.

The genes are TRBV6-5 and TRBJ2-7; D possibly matches TRBD1 or TRBD2 (5 bases each). Germline V gene data show CDR1 as MNHEY and CDR2 as SVGAGI. The V end lost 10 bases, the J end lost 5 bases, and 15 bases lay between the germline ends. The CDR3 length is 12 residues. CDR3 DNA sequence: TGTGCCATCGGTCCCCGGGGCGACGAGCAGTACTTC. Translated: CAIGPRGDEQYF.

The V and J genes are TRBV18 and TRBJ2-5; D possibly corresponds to TRBD1 (5 bases). The CDR3 is made up of 13 amino acids. V lost 3 bases, J lost 5 bases, and 10 bases lay in between. The germline CDR1 and CDR2 sequences are KGHSH and LQKENI. The CDR3 here is CASSPDSRETQYF. The CDR3 DNA sequence: TGTGCCAGCTCACCCGACAGTAGGGAGACCCAGTACTTC.

As to this clone: Other nucleotide sequences in the sample specify the same CDR3. The chain uses TRBV30 and TRBJ2-7, with D unclear. Germline assignment: CDR1 GTSNPN and CDR2 SVGIG (reference sequence). CDR3 size: 11 residues. V was shortened by 0 bases and J by 7 bases, with 7 bases between the two germline ends. Written as DNA, the CDR3 is TGTGCCTGGAGTGTCCAAGGGGAGCAGTACTTC. This codes for CAWSVQGEQYF.

The CDR3 protein is CASSLEGDYTEAFF. Written as DNA, the CDR3 is TGCGCCAGCAGCTTGGAAGGGGACTACACTGAAGCTTTCTTT. The V call is TRBV5-1, the J call TRBJ1-1; a possible D gene is TRBD1 (5 bases). Germline lookup yields CDR1 SGHRS and CDR2 YFSETQ. Trimming cost V 0 bases and J 3 bases, with 9 bases left between them. The CDR3 is 14 residues long.

V usage is TRBV10-3 and J usage is TRBJ1-4, with TRBD1 matching over 7 bases. This CDR3 comprises 15 residues. Losses at the gene ends were 10 bases for V and 6 bases for J; bases not matched to a gene: 14. Germline values: CDR1 ENHRY, CDR2 SYGVKD. CDR3 in DNA: TGTGCCACCGCAGGGGGGGGTAGTCTTGATGAAAAACTGTTTTTT. Translating it yields CATAGGGSLDEKLFF.

J is TRBJ1-2 and V is TRBV9; D not certain. The V end was cut by 4 bases, the J end by 2 bases, with 18 bases between. Germline V gene data show CDR1 as SGDLS and CDR2 as YYNGEE. The CDR3 is made up of 16 amino acids. The CDR3 DNA sequence: TGTGCCAGCAGCCTCCCCCGAGGCAGCCTGAACTATGGCTACACCTTC. Its protein is CASSLPRGSLNYGYTF.

This clone was found once. The chain combines TRBV19 with TRBJ1-1; tentative D call: TRBD1 (5 bases). V was cut by 1 base and J by 7 bases, with 16 bases left in between. The CDR3 spans 15 residues. The germline CDR1 and CDR2 sequences are LNHDA and SQIVND (reference sequence). The chain's CDR3 is CASSIGSGTGREAFF. The DNA for the CDR3 is TGTGCCAGTAGTATAGGCTCAGGGACGGGCCGTGAAGCTTTCTTT.

The chain carries TRBV6-5 and TRBJ2-1; D is unresolved. CDR3 length: 15 amino acids. Germline loops: CDR1 MNHEY, CDR2 SVGAGI. Trimming left V 2 bases short and J 2 bases short, with 10 bases between. The CDR3 DNA sequence: TGTGCCAGCAGTTACGGTGGGGTCCCCTACAATGAGCAGTTCTTC. Protein sequence: CASSYGGVPYNEQFF.

The V gene is TRBV10-3, the J gene TRBJ2-3; 7 bases are a match to TRBD1. After removal of 8 bases from V and 0 bases from J, the junction contained 2 bases not matched to a gene. From germline, CDR1 is ENHRY and CDR2 SYGVKD. CDR3 length equals 13 residues. In nucleotides, the CDR3 is TGTGCCATCGGGACAGCTAGCACAGATACGCAGTATTTT. This sequence encodes CAIGTASTDTQYF.

The rearrangement uses TRBV7-2 and TRBJ1-2; 12 nucleotides match TRBD1. This CDR3 is built from 14 residues. CDR1 and CDR2 from the germline V gene are SGHTA and FQGNSA. Unmatched junction bases numbered 6, after V lost 5 bases and J lost 8 bases. Here the CDR3 DNA reads TGTGCCAGCAGCCCTATCGGGACAGGGGGCGGCTACACCTTC. This codes for CASSPIGTGGGYTF.

The chain has TRBV11-3 and TRBJ2-1; D gene uncertain. Trimming removed 3 bases at V and 2 bases at J, with 8 bases between. CDR3 length: 14 amino acids. Germline V gene lookup returns CDR1 SGHNT and CDR2 YENEEA. For the CDR3, the DNA is TGTGCCAGCAGCTTTCGCGGAACCTACAATGAGCAGTTCTTC. Translated, it gives CASSFRGTYNEQFF.

The V gene is TRBV5-1, the J gene TRBJ2-7; a weak D match, TRBD1 (5 bases). Trimming took 4 bases from V and 4 from J, leaving 15 bases between them. The CDR3 runs 14 residues. The germline CDR1 and CDR2 sequences are SGHRS and YFSETQ. The CDR3 DNA sequence: TGCGCCAGCAGCCCCCGACAGTCTACTTACGAGCAGTACTTC. This gives the protein CASSPRQSTYEQYF. Combining the CDR3 with reference TRBV5-1 and TRBJ2-7 gives the whole variable domain KAGVTQTPRYLIKTRGQQVTLSCSPISGHRSVSWYQQTPGQGLQFLFEYFSETQRNKGNFPGRFSGRQFSNSRSEMNVSTLELGDSALYLCASSPRQSTYEQYFGPGTRLTVT.

This sequence joins TRBV19 and TRBJ2-5, with D perhaps matching TRBD2 (6 bases). Germline V gene data show CDR1 as LNHDA and CDR2 as SQIVND (reference sequence). The CDR3 is 15 amino acids. Trimming took 1 base from V and 1 from J, leaving 10 bases between them. DNA of the CDR3: TGTGCCAGTAGTATAGCTGGAGGGGCCCAAGAGACCCAGTACTTC. It encodes CASSIAGGAQETQYF.

The V and J genes are TRBV6-6 and TRBJ1-2; TRBD1 agrees at 7 bases. The CDR3 loop spans 11 amino acids. V shed 5 bases and J 10 bases; nucleotides not matched to a gene: 4. CDR1 is MNHNY and CDR2 is SVGAGI in the germline V gene (reference sequence). The CDR3 protein is CASSNTGAYTF. The CDR3 coding sequence is TGTGCCAGCAGTAATACAGGGGCCTACACCTTC.

The chain employs TRBV4-1 and TRBJ1-4; 7 nucleotides line up with TRBD1. CDR3 length: 17 amino acids. Germline CDR1 is MGHRA and CDR2 is YSYEKL. Trimming took 0 bases from V and 5 from J; bases not matched to a gene: 9. The CDR3 spells CASSQERPGTVNEKLFF. In nucleotides, the CDR3 is TGCGCCAGCAGCCAAGAACGTCCGGGGACAGTGAATGAAAAACTGTTTTTT.